Listed here are 12 T cell receptor beta chains from one sample, sequenced in a study of blood T cell repertoires in COVID-19. Produced via immunoSEQ multiplex PCR; TCRdb's table is partial and in-frame only. Here the sample spans tens of thousands of clones, over 65% being singletons. Sequenced material: peripheral blood. Receptors were obtained from a woman aged 55-70 years with acute or convalescent COVID-19.

The chain is built from TRBV2 and TRBJ1-2, with 7 bases lining up with TRBD1. Germline CDR1 and CDR2: SNHLY and FYNNEI. The length of the CDR3 is 13 residues. The V segment lost 6 bases and the J segment 8 bases; nucleotides outside the gene matches: 9. CDR3 amino acids: CASRRTGDWGYTF. The CDR3 nucleotides are TGTGCCAGCAGGCGGACAGGCGATTGGGGCTACACCTTC.

The chain joins TRBV3-1 (or the pseudogene TRBV3-2) to TRBJ1-4, with D uncertain. V shed 0 bases and J shed 10 bases, with 9 bases lying between them. The CDR3 has 13 residues. Germline V gene lookup returns CDR1 LGHDT and CDR2 YNNKEL (reference sequence). The CDR3 bases are TGTGCCAGCAGCCAAGATAGTCGTAGAAAACTGTTTTTT. Its protein product is CASSQDSRRKLFF.

The CDR3 coding sequence is TGTGCCTGGAGTGTACGGCTTACAGGTCCCCCTGAAGATTCCCTCCACTTT. Translating gives CAWSVRLTGPPEDSLHF. The chain is built from TRBV30 and TRBJ1-6, with D possibly matching TRBD1 (5 bases). Germline loops: CDR1 GTSNPN, CDR2 SVGIG (reference sequence). This CDR3 is built from 17 residues. Trimming stripped 0 bases from V and 14 bases from J, with 26 bases between.

CDR3 protein: CATSRAWPDTEAFF. CDR3 sequence (DNA): TGTGCCACCAGCAGAGCGTGGCCAGACACTGAAGCTTTCTTT. The rearrangement joins TRBV15 to TRBJ1-1; D remains unclear. V dropped 1 base and J dropped 3 bases, with 9 bases sitting between them. Per germline, CDR1 LNHNV and CDR2 YYDKDF (reference sequence). The CDR3 runs to 14 residues.

V is TRBV28 and J is TRBJ2-1; 12 bases align to TRBD2. Germline assignment: CDR1 MDHEN and CDR2 SYDVKM. CDR3 size: 17 residues. V shed 3 bases and J 9 bases; nucleotides not matched to a gene: 12. The CDR3 protein is CASSFSRLAGGRSEQFF. The CDR3 coding sequence is TGTGCCAGCAGTTTCTCTCGTCTAGCGGGAGGGCGGAGTGAGCAGTTCTTC.

This chain links TRBV5-1 with TRBJ2-7; D unclear. Trimming removed 1 base at V and 3 bases at J, with 5 bases between. Looked up from germline, CDR1 is SGHRS and CDR2 is YFSETQ. The CDR3 has 12 residues. This chain's CDR3 is CASSLSYYEQYF. For the CDR3, the DNA is TGCGCCAGCAGCTTGTCCTACTACGAGCAGTACTTC.

The chain recombines TRBV30 with TRBJ1-5, with TRBD1 as a possible D gene (6 bases). CDR3 length equals 14 residues. CDR1 and CDR2 (germline): GTSNPN, SVGIG (reference sequence). Trimming left V 0 bases short and J 6 bases short, with 12 bases between. For the CDR3, the DNA is TGTGCCTGGAGTGTTATACAAGGGGGTCAGCCCCAGCATTTT. The encoded protein is CAWSVIQGGQPQHF. Full variable domain (outside the CDR3, taken from reference TRBV30 and TRBJ1-5): SQTIHQWPATLVQPVGSPLSLECTVEGTSNPNLYWYRQAAGRGLQLLFYSVGIGQISSEVPQNLSASRPQDRQFILSSKKLLLSDSGFYLCAWSVIQGGQPQHFGDGTRLSIL.

V gene TRBV9 combines with J gene TRBJ2-5; 12 nucleotides line up with TRBD2. The V gene's germline CDR1 is SGDLS and CDR2 YYNGEE. The J segment lost 5 bases and the V segment lost 4 bases, leaving 6 bases of the junction unmatched. The CDR3 extends over 15 amino acids. In nucleotides, the CDR3 is TGTGCCAGCAGCTCAGGACTAGCGGGAAGGGAGACCCAGTACTTC. This codes for CASSSGLAGRETQYF.

The gene calls are TRBV9 and TRBJ1-2; D gene ambiguous. This CDR3 comprises 16 residues. The V gene lost 4 bases and the J gene lost 0 bases, with 16 bases spanning the gap. Germline-derived CDR1 and CDR2 are SGDLS and YYNGEE. CDR3 nucleotide sequence: TGTGCCAGCAGCCCCCACAGCCTCGATTCTAACTATGGCTACACCTTC. It yields the protein CASSPHSLDSNYGYTF.

The chain recombines TRBV10-2 with TRBJ2-3; perhaps TRBD2 as D (6 bases). The germline V gene encodes CDR1 WSHSY and CDR2 SAAADI. Trimming shortened V by 10 bases and J by 4 bases, and 21 bases separated the two germline ends. This CDR3 contains 15 residues. The CDR3, as DNA: TGCGCCACCCACCTGGCGGAGGGGTCCCCAGATACGCAGTATTTT. Translating it yields CATHLAEGSPDTQYF.

V usage is TRBV28 and J usage is TRBJ2-4; 7 bases align to TRBD2. V shed 5 bases, J shed 11 bases, and the junction held 12 bases outside the gene matches. The germline V gene encodes CDR1 MDHEN and CDR2 SYDVKM. The CDR3 is 14 amino acids. The chain's CDR3 is CASSRLGGGQVQYF. CDR3 in DNA: TGTGCCAGCAGTCGGCTTGGCGGGGGTCAAGTTCAGTACTTC. Full variable domain (missing parts from reference TRBV28 and TRBJ2-4): DVKVTQSSRYLVKRTGEKVFLECVQDMDHENMFWYRQDPGLGLRLIYFSYDVKMKEKGDIPEGYSVSREKKERFSLILESASTNQTSMYLCASSRLGGGQVQYFGAGTRLSVL.

This clone was seen a handful of times. The rearrangement joins TRBV18 to TRBJ1-1; D gene unclear. Germline values: CDR1 KGHSH, CDR2 LQKENI. The CDR3 runs 15 residues. Between the trimmed V and J ends, which lost 2 bases and 1 base, there was a span of 11 bases. The CDR3 spells CASSPDQNRNTEAFF. The CDR3 coding sequence is TGTGCCAGCTCACCAGACCAGAACAGGAACACTGAAGCTTTCTTT.